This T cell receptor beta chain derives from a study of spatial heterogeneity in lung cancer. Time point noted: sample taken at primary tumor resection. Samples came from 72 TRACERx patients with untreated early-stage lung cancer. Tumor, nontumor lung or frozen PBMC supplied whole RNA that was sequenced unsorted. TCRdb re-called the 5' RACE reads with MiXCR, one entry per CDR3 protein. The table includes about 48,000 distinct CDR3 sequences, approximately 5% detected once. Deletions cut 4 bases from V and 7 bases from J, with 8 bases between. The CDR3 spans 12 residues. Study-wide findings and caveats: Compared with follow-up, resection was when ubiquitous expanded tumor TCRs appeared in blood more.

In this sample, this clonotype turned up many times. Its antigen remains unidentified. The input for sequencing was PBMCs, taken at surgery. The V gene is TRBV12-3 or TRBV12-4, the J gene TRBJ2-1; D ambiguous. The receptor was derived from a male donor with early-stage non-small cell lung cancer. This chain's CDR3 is CASSSRRNEQFF. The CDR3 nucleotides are TGTGCCAGCAGTTCCAGGAGAAATGAGCAGTTCTTC.